The rows below give T cell receptor beta chains drawn from one sample of a study of cytomegalovirus exposure and HLA in healthy donors. Only in-frame clones appear in the TCRdb table, and some are missing; sequencing was by immunoSEQ multiplex PCR. The sample records 200,000 or so clones, approximately 81% being singletons. Source material: PBMCs. These receptors all come from a man aged 50 to 59 in good health and CMV-seronegative. The CDR3 runs from the conserved cysteine through the conserved F or W. A D gene is named only where the DNA matches it firmly. Not all rows give a size; the values are once, few, many and, for expanded clones, a class.

TRBJ1-1 . TRBV20-1 . CRGMGGTEAFF TGCAGGGGAATGGGGGGGACTGAAGCTTTCTTT
TRBJ2-5 . TRBV2 TRBD1 CASSGDSETQYF TGTGCCAGCAGTGGGGACAGCGAGACCCAGTACTTC
TRBJ2-5 . TRBV6-1 . CASSQKETQYF TGTGCCAGCAGTCAAAAAGAGACCCAGTACTTC
TRBJ2-7 . TRBV5-5 . CASSSRASENPYEQYF TGTGCCAGCAGCTCACGGGCTAGCGAGAACCCCTACGAGCAGTACTTC
TRBJ1-5 . TRBV6-5 . CASSLLHGNGPQHF TGTGCCAGCAGCCTCCTCCACGGGAATGGGCCCCAGCATTTT
TRBJ1-6 . TRBV27 . CASSEGRNSPLHF TGTGCCAGCAGTGAAGGGAGGAATTCACCCCTCCACTTT
TRBJ2-7 . TRBV5-1 TRBD1 CASSKPGQGIYEQYF TGCGCCAGCAGCAAACCGGGACAGGGGATCTACGAGCAGTACTTC
TRBJ2-1 . TRBV27 TRBD1 CASSLSGTGAYNEQFF TGTGCCAGCAGTTTATCCGGGACAGGGGCGTACAATGAGCAGTTCTTC
TRBJ1-1 once TRBV6-5 TRBD1 CASRRTGVNTEAFF TGTGCCAGCAGAAGGACAGGTGTGAACACTGAAGCTTTCTTT
TRBJ2-5 . TRBV7-2 TRBD1 CASSLVQTGLETQYF TGTGCCAGCAGCTTAGTACAGACAGGGCTGGAGACCCAGTACTTC
TRBJ1-1 few TRBV7-9 TRBD1 CSSSRRTGMNTEAFF TGTTCCAGCAGCCGTAGGACAGGGATGAACACTGAAGCTTTCTTT
TRBJ2-2 . TRBV10-1 . CASSDSKTGELFF TGCGCCAGCAGTGATTCCAAAACCGGGGAGCTGTTTTTT
TRBJ2-1 few TRBV29-1 . CSVEDLGYLPYNEQFF TGCAGCGTTGAAGATCTAGGATATCTACCGTACAATGAGCAGTTCTTC
TRBJ1-1 once TRBV19 . CASSLEMNTEAFF TGTGCCAGTAGTCTGGAGATGAACACTGAAGCTTTCTTT
TRBJ1-6 . TRBV11-2 . CASSFGQLNSPLHF TGTGCCAGCAGCTTCGGACAGTTAAATTCACCCCTCCACTTT
TRBJ1-6 . TRBV2 TRBD1 CASSERGRSYNSPLHF TGTGCCAGCAGTGAAAGGGGGCGATCCTATAATTCACCCCTCCACTTT
TRBJ1-1 . TRBV7-9 . CSSSLGGGTEAFF TGTTCCAGCAGCCTGGGGGGGGGCACTGAAGCTTTCTTT
TRBJ1-1 . TRBV19 . CASTSVSGNTEAFF TGTGCCAGTACCAGCGTATCGGGGAACACTGAAGCTTTCTTT
TRBJ2-7 . TRBV7-9 . CSSSPGQQAGEQYF TGTTCCAGCAGCCCGGGACAACAGGCAGGAGAGCAGTACTTC
TRBJ2-3 few TRBV6-1 . CASSELGGSPSTQYF TGTGCCAGCAGTGAACTTGGGGGCAGCCCAAGTACGCAGTACTTT
TRBJ1-2 . TRBV5-4 . CASSLDRDLYGYTF TGTGCCAGCAGCTTGGACAGAGATCTTTATGGCTACACCTTC
TRBJ2-5 few TRBV12-5 . CASGGDWKTQYF TGTGCTAGTGGGGGGGACTGGAAGACCCAGTACTTC
TRBJ2-5 . TRBV9 . CASSVGRQETQYF TGTGCCAGCAGCGTGGGGCGCCAAGAGACCCAGTACTTC
TRBJ1-1 . TRBV5-6 . CASRRTDTEAFF TGTGCCAGCAGGCGAACGGACACTGAAGCTTTCTTT
TRBJ2-7 . TRBV9 . CASSPLGLASEQYF TGTGCCAGCAGCCCCCTTGGGCTCGCGTCCGAGCAGTACTTC
TRBJ1-3 few TRBV5-6 . CASSHAGASGNTIYF TGTGCCAGCAGCCACGCAGGGGCCTCTGGAAACACCATATATTTT
TRBJ1-6 . TRBV4-3 . CASSQDPQSSSSPLHF TGCGCCAGCAGCCAAGATCCGCAGTCTTCTTCTTCACCCCTCCACTTT
TRBJ1-1 . TRBV7-3 . CASSLGENTEAFF TGTGCCAGCAGCTTGGGCGAGAACACTGAAGCTTTCTTT
TRBJ2-7 . TRBV7-6 TRBD2 CASSLSSGGPPYEQYF TGTGCCAGCAGCTTAAGTAGCGGGGGGCCCCCCTACGAGCAGTACTTC
TRBJ1-6 . TRBV7-9 . CASREGREANSPLHF TGTGCCAGCAGGGAGGGCAGGGAGGCTAATTCACCCCTCCACTTT
TRBJ1-1 few TRBV5-6 TRBD1 CASSLPSGGGTEAFF TGTGCCAGCAGCTTACCGTCAGGGGGCGGAACTGAAGCTTTCTTT
TRBJ2-5 . TRBV28 TRBD2 CASSLRLAGTQETQYF TGTGCCAGCAGTCTAAGACTAGCGGGGACACAAGAGACCCAGTACTTC
TRBJ1-3 once TRBV30 . CAWSVGSLDPKTIYF TGTGCCTGGAGTGTGGGCAGTTTAGATCCAAAGACCATATATTTT
TRBJ2-1 . TRBV19 . CASSISGAPDNEQFF TGTGCCAGTAGTATTTCGGGAGCCCCCGACAATGAGCAGTTCTTC
TRBJ1-4 . TRBV30 . CAWSIREKLFF TGTGCCTGGAGTATCCGTGAAAAACTGTTTTTT
TRBJ1-6 . TRBV21-1 . CASSKVTLGGSPLHF TGTGCCAGCAGCAAAGTAACGTTAGGGGGTTCACCCCTCCACTTT